The clone carrying this TCR beta chain was detected only a few times. Then a second PCR, running roughly 7 to 11 cycles, was carried out with a sample-barcoded 5' primer and a J-beta primer mix. A template-switch adaptor containing 12 random nucleotides labeled each cDNA molecule. TCRdb reprocessed the 5' RACE reads via MiXCR and lists one record per CDR3 protein. The repertoire holds hundreds of thousands of distinct CDR3 sequences, approximately 40% seen once, with approximately 31% in the top ten. Drawn from each donor were approximately 9.2 milliliters of peripheral blood. The germline gives CDR1 MNHNS, CDR2 SASEGT. CDR3 length: 13 amino acids. V lost 7 bases and J lost 5; bases outside the gene matches: 6. The data were obtained in a study of blood T cells in healthy people across ages.

Sequencing was performed on blood. The origin of this receptor is an older man in good health. This sequence joins TRBV6-1 and TRBJ2-3; 7 nucleotides match TRBD1. The CDR3 loop reads CASTGQAVDTQYF. CDR3 nucleotide sequence: TGTGCCAGCACAGGACAGGCGGTAGATACGCAGTATTTT.